Given below is one T cell receptor (beta chain) in context. From the 5' RACE reads, TCRdb lists one entry per CDR3 protein and no DNA. This sample's clone table lists 300,000 to 450,000 distinct CDR3 sequences. These data come from a study of T cells expressing NK-cell markers. This CDR3 is 13 amino acids long. The germline V gene encodes CDR1 SNHLY and CDR2 FYNNEI. The V and J genes are TRBV2 and TRBJ1-2. The sample comprised blood T cells: a sorted CD56 or NKG2C T cell subset, CD4+ or CD8+ T cells, or bulk PBMC T cells (not recorded which). The receptor was isolated from a man aged 18-70 years in good health. CDR3 sequence: CASSGDRLYGYTF.